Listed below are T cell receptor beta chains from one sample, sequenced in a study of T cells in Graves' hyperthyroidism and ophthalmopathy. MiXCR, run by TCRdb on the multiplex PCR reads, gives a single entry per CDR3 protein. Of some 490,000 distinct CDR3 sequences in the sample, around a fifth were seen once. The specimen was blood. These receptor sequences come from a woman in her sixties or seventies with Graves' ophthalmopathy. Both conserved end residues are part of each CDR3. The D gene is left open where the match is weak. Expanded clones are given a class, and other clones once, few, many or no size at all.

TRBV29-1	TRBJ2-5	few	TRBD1	TGCAGCGTTGCGACCTCCCGGGGACAGGGGAGGGAGACCCAGTACTTC	CSVATSRGQGRETQYF
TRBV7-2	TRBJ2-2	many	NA	TGTGCCAGCAGCTTAGGTAGCGGGAACACCGGGGAGCTGTTTTTT	CASSLGSGNTGELFF
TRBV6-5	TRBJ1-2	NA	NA	TGTGCCAGCAGTTACTCGCGGGGCGAGGGGGGTGGCTACACCTTC	CASSYSRGEGGGYTF
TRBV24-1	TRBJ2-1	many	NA	TGTGCCACCAGTTCGGGGCTCGGTTCCTACAATGAGCAGTTCTTC	CATSSGLGSYNEQFF
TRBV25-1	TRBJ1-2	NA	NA	TGTGCCAGCAGTGAATATTTACAGTCATATGGCTACACCTTC	CASSEYLQSYGYTF
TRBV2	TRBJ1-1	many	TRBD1	TGTGCCAGCAGATTACAGGGGGCGAGCACTGAAGCTTTCTTT	CASRLQGASTEAFF
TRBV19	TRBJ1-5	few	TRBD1	TGTGCCAGTAGGGACAGGTCGGGACAGCCCCAGCATTTT	CASRDRSGQPQHF
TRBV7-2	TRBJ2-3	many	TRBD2	TGTGCCAGCAGCTTCCGGCGGGAGGAAAGCACAGATACGCAGTATTTT	CASSFRREESTDTQYF
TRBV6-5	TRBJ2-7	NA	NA	TGTGCCAGCAAGTTCTCGACCGGTTCCTACGAGCAGTACTTC	CASKFSTGSYEQYF
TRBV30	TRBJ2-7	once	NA	TGTGCCTGGACCCCAGGGTACGAGCAGTACTTC	CAWTPGYEQYF
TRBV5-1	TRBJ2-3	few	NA	TGTGCCAGCAGCCAAGATCCTGCGGGAACTAGCACAGATACGCAGTATTTT	CASSQDPAGTSTDTQYF
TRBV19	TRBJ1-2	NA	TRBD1	TGTGCCAGTCACAGGGGTGTCAACTATGGCTACACCTTC	CASHRGVNYGYTF
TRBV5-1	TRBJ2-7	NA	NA	TGCGCCAGCAGCTTGGGCGGTACCTTCTCCTACGAGCAGTACTTC	CASSLGGTFSYEQYF
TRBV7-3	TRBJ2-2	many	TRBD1	TGTGCCAGCAGCCTACGACAGGGCGGGGAGCTGTTTTTT	CASSLRQGGELFF
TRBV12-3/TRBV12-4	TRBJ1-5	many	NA	TGTGCCAGCAGCAACTCGGTAGGGCAGCCCCAGCATTTT	CASSNSVGQPQHF
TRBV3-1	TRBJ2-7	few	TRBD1	TGTGCCAGCAGCCGACAGGGTGGGGGTCGGGGAGAGCAGTACTTC	CASSRQGGGRGEQYF
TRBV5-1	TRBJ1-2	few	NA	TGCGCCAGCAGCCCCGAGGGCTTTGGCTACACCTTC	CASSPEGFGYTF
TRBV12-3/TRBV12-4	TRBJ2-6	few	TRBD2	TGTGCCAGCAGTTTCGTGGGAGGGCCTGGGGCCAACGTCCTGACTTTC	CASSFVGGPGANVLTF
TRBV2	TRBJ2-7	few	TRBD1	TGTGCCAGCAGTGAAGGACAGGGGCTCAGTGGCTACGAGCAGTACTTC	CASSEGQGLSGYEQYF
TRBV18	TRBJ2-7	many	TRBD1	TGTGCCAGCTCACAGGGACAGGGGATGGGTAAGCAGTACTTC	CASSQGQGMGKQYF
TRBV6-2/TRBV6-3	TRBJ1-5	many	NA	TGTGCCAGCAGTTACTCGGGCAGATCTAGCAATCAGCCCCAGCATTTT	CASSYSGRSSNQPQHF
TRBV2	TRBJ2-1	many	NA	TGTGCCAGCAGTGTTGGTCTTTCCAATGAGCAGTTCTTC	CASSVGLSNEQFF
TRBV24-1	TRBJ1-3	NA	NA	TGTGCCACCAGTGACAGGACTGGAAACACCATATATTTT	CATSDRTGNTIYF
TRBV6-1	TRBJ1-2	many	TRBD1	TGTGCCAGCAGTCCGGCCCAGGGGGCTAGGTTCTATGGCTACACCTTC	CASSPAQGARFYGYTF
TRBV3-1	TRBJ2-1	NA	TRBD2	TGTGCCAGCAGCCACGGACTAGGCAATGAGCAGTTCTTC	CASSHGLGNEQFF
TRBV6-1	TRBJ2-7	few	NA	TGTGCCAGCGGGGAGGGGGCGGGCGAGCAGTACTTC	CASGEGAGEQYF
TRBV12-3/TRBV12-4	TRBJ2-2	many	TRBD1	TGTGCCAGCACCAGGGACAGGAACACCGGGGAGCTGTTTTTT	CASTRDRNTGELFF
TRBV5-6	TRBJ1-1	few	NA	TGTGCCAGCAGCTTCATACATCGGGACACTGAAGCTTTCTTT	CASSFIHRDTEAFF
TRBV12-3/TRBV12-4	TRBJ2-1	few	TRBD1	TGTGCCAGCAGTCACCGGGACAGGGGCGAGGGGGGCCAATACAATGAGCAGTTCTTC	CASSHRDRGEGGQYNEQFF
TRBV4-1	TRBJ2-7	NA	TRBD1	TGCGCCAGCAGCCTAGAAGTGGCAGGGGGCGACGAGCAGTACTTC	CASSLEVAGGDEQYF
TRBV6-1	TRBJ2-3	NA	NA	TGTTCCAGCAGTGAAGTAGTTGGTCAGGCCTCTTTCCCAGATACGCAGTATTTT	CSSSEVVGQASFPDTQYF
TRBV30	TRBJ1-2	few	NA	TGTGCCTGGAGGGAAGGGTATGGCTACACCTTC	CAWREGYGYTF
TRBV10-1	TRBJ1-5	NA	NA	TGCGCCAGCAGTGAAAACCGGGAAAGGCATTTT	CASSENRERHF
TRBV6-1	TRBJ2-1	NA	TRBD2	TGTGCCAGCAGGCCCCGGGACTACCATGTTTTCAATGAGCAGTTCTTC	CASRPRDYHVFNEQFF
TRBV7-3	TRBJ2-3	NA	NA	TGTGCCAGCGGCCTTTTTGGTACGCAGTATTTT	CASGLFGTQYF
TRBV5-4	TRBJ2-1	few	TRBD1	TGTGCCAGCAGCCCTGGACAGGGGAGTGAGCAGTTCTTC	CASSPGQGSEQFF
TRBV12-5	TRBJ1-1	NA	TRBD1	TGTGCTAGTGGTTTGGTAATGACAGGGGCGACCGAAGCTTTCTTT	CASGLVMTGATEAFF
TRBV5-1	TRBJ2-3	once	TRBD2	TGCGCCAGCAGCCCGGGGACTAGAAGTCCGTATTTT	CASSPGTRSPYF
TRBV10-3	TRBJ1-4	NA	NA	TGTGCCATCAAAGCGGGGCAAGGGGAAAAACTGTTTTTT	CAIKAGQGEKLFF
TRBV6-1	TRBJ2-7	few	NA	TGTGCCAGCAGTTCACAGGGTGAAATAAGCGAGCAGTACTTC	CASSSQGEISEQYF
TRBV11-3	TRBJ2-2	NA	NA	TGTGCCAGCAGCTTGGACAGATACACCGGGGAGCTGTTTTTT	CASSLDRYTGELFF
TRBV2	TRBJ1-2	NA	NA	TGTGCCAGCAGGGAAAGGACGCTCGAGGGGGGCTACACCTTC	CASRERTLEGGYTF
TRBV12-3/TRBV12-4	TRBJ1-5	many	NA	TGTGCCAGCAGTTTCGAGGGGGTCAATCAGCCCCAGCATTTT	CASSFEGVNQPQHF
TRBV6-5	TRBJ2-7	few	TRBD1	TGTGCCAGCAGTTACCTGGGACAGGGAGACGAGCAGTACTTC	CASSYLGQGDEQYF
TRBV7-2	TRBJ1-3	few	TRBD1	TGTGCCAGCAGCACAGGGGGGAGAAACACCATATATTTT	CASSTGGRNTIYF
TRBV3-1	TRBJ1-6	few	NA	TGTGCCAGCAGTCACTATAATTCACCCCTCCACTTT	CASSHYNSPLHF
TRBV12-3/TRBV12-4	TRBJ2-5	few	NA	TGTGCCAGCAGTTCTACCCCCGAGACCCAAGAGACCCAGTACTTC	CASSSTPETQETQYF
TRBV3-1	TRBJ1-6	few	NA	TGTGCCAGCAGCCAACACAATTCACCCCTCCACTTT	CASSQHNSPLHF
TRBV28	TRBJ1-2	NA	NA	TGTGCCAGCACTGGGTCCCTAAGATCCATTACTTATGGCTACACCTTC	CASTGSLRSITYGYTF
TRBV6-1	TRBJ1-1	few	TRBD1	TGTGCCAGCAGTGAAGCAATCCCACGGGGGACAGGGGCAAACGCTGAAGCTTTCTTT	CASSEAIPRGTGANAEAFF
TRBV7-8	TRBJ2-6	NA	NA	TGTGCCAACAGCTTAACCGGGACGAGGACTTCTGAGTTCGTGTCTGGGGCCAACGTCCTGACTTTC	CANSLTGTRTSEFVSGANVLTF
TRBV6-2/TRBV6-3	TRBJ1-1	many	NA	TGTGCCAGCAGTTATAGGGTGGACAGAATGAACACTGAAGCTTTCTTT	CASSYRVDRMNTEAFF
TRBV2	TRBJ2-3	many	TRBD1	TGTGCCAGCAGGGCGGACAGGGGTAAAACAGATACGCAGTATTTT	CASRADRGKTDTQYF
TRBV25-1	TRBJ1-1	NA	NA	TGTGCCAGCAGTGACTGGGGGCGCACTGAAGCTTTCTTT	CASSDWGRTEAFF
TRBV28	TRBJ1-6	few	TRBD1	TGTGCCACCAGACAGGGGACCCGCTCCTATAATTCACCCCTCCACTTT	CATRQGTRSYNSPLHF
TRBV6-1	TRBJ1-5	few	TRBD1	TGTGCCAGCAGGCGACTGTTAGGGGGCACGGATCAGCCCCAGCATTTT	CASRRLLGGTDQPQHF
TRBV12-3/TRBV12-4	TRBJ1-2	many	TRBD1	TGTGCCAGCAGTATGACAGGGGCACCCTATGGCTACACCTTC	CASSMTGAPYGYTF